This T cell receptor (beta chain) comes out of a study of tumor-infiltrating lymphocytes in primary liver carcinoma. Study-wide results and caveats: Pairs comparing tumor with adjacent tissue or blood overlapped less than pairs drawn from tumor regions.

TCR beta cDNA was prepared out of approximately 500 ng total RNA by means of a constant-region primer. TCR beta libraries came from three nested multiplex PCR rounds using slightly modified ARM-PCR. Each CDR3 protein gets one entry after TCRdb re-called the multiplex PCR reads with MiXCR. The repertoire holds 100,000 to 120,000 distinct CDR3 sequences, with approximately 82% as singletons. Co-extracted RNA and DNA came from around 18-30 mg of unsorted bulk tissue. In regard to this clonotype: Antigen specificity is unknown. An end of the junction does not agree with germline; a read error may underlie this.

The TCR originated in a middle-aged man with primary liver carcinoma and hepatitis B virus infection. Sequenced input: liver tumor tissue from sampling region 3. As to subset: tumor region T3, left-lateral pole.

The CDR3 DNA reads as TGTGCCAGCAGTCGGACCCGACTAATCCTCGGTCGGGCCTCTGAGGCCAACGTCCTTACTTTC. Translated, it gives CASSRTRLILGRASEANVLTF. The V and J genes are TRBV12-3 or TRBV12-4 and TRBJ2-6, with D perhaps TRBD2 (5 bases). The CDR3 spans 21 residues.